Included here is one TCR beta chain sequence, with context. Its antigen is currently unknown. The same CDR3 is also encoded by other DNA sequences in this sample. This sample is drawn from a study of shared clonotypes between healthy human individuals. Study at large: Donors were a couple of women and a few men aged 18 to 49.

Germline-derived CDR1 and CDR2 are MDHEN and SYDVKM. V shed 3 bases and J shed 4 bases, with 2 bases lying between them. This CDR3 contains 11 residues. Generated by immunoSEQ multiplex PCR, the TCRdb table keeps only in-frame clones and is missing some. Found here are hundreds of thousands of clones, 96% of them singletons; the top ten hold more than 0.3%. Only Caucasian adults living in Nashville, Tennessee served as donors. Overall study results and limits: Investigators collected only blood, and repertoires in tissues likely differ. Sequencing depth was expected to affect clonotype sharing among donors.

The genes are TRBV28 and TRBJ2-3, with no clear D. The receptor was derived from a man aged 25 to 45 in good health. Source material: memory CD8+ T cells sorted from blood. Indicated subset: CD45RO+ cells pooled with CCR7-negative TemRA cells. The CDR3 spells CASSLSDTQYF. Written as DNA, the CDR3 is TGTGCCAGCAGTTTGTCAGATACGCAGTATTTT.